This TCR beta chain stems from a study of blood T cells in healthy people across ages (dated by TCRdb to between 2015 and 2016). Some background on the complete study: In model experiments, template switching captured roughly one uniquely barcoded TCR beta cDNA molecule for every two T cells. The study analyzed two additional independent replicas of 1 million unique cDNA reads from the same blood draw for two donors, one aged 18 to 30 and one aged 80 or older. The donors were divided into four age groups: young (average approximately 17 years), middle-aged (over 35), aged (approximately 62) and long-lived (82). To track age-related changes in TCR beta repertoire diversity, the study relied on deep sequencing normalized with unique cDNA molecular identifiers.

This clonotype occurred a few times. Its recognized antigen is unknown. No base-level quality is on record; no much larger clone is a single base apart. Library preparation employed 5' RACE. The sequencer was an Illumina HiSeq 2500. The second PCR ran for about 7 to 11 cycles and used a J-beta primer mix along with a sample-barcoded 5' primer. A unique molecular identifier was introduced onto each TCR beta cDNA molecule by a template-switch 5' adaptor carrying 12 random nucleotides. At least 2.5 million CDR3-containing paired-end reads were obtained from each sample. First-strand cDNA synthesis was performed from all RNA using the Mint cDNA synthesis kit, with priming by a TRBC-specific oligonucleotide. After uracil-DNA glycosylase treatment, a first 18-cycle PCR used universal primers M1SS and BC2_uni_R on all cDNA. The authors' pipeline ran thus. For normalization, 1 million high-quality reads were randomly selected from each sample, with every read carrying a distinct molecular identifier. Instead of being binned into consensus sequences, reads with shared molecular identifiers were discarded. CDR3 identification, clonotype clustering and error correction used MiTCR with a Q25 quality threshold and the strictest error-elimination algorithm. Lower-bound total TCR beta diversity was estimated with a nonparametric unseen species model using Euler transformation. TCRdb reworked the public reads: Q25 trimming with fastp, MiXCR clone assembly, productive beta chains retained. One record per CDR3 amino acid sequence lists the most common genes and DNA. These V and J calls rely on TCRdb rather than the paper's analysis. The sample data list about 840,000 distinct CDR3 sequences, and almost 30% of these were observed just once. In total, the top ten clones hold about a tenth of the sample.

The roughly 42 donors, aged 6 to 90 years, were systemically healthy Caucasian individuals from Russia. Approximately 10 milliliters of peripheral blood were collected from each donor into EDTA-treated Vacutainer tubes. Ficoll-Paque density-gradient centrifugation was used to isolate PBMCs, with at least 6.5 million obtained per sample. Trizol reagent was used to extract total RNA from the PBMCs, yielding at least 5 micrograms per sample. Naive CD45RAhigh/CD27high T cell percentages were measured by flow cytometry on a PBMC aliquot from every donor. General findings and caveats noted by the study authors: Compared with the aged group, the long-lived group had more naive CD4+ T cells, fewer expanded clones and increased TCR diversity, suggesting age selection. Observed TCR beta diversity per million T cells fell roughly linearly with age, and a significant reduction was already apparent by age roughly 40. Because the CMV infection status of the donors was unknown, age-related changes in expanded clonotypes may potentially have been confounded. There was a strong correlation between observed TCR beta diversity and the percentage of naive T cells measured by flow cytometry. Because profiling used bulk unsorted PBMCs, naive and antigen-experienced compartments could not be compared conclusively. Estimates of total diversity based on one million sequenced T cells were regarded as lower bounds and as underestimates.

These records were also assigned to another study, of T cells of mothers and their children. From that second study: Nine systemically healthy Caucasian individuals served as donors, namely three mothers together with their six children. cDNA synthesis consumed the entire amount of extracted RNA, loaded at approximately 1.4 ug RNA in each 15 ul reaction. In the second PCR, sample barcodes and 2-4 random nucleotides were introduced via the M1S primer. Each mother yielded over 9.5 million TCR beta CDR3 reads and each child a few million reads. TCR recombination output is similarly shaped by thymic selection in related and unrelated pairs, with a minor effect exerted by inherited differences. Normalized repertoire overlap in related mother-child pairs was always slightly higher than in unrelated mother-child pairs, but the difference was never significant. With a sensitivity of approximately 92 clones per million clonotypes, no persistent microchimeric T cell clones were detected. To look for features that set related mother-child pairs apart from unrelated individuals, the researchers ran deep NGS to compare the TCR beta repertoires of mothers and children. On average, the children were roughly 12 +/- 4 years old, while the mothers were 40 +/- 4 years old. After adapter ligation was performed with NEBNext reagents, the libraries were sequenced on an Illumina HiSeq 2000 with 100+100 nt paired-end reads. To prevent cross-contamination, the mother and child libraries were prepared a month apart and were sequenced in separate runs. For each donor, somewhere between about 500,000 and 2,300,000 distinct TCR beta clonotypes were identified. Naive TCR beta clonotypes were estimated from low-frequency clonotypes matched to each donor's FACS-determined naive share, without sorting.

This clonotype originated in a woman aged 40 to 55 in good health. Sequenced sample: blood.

CDR3 region: CASSLTDRGSTNEKLFF. At the DNA level, the sequence is TGTGCCAGCAGTTTAACCGACAGGGGTTCGACTAATGAAAAACTGTTTTTT. Here the chain combines TRBV28 and TRBJ1-4; 8 nucleotides in the junction match TRBD1. From its cysteine to its phenylalanine, the CDR3 spans 17 amino acids. The DNA shown is the 51-base CDR3, in frame from base 1. CDR1 MDHEN and CDR2 SYDVKM are derived from the germline V gene. V is trimmed back by 2 bases and J by 2 bases, and the junction contains 7 bases that no gene match accounts for.